A selection of T cell receptor beta chains follows, all from one sample in a study of T cell repertoires in cytomegalovirus infection. TCRdb reanalysed the reads using MiXCR and keeps one entry per CDR3 protein. Of about 140,000 distinct CDR3 sequences listed, about 6% were seen once; the top ten hold about a sixth. Sequencing was performed on PBMCs. The receptors here all came from a human donor in good health (CMV status not recorded). Some clones in this sample may be carry-over from other donors' samples. CDR3s include the opening cysteine and the closing phenylalanine or tryptophan. The D gene is left open where the match is weak. Expanded clones are given a class, and other clones once, few, many or no size at all.

abundance	j_gene	v_gene	d_gene	CDR3nt	CDR3aa
-	TRBJ1-1	TRBV7-2	-	TGTGCCAGCAGCTTAATTGGCCTAGGTGCGAACACTGAAGCTTTCTTT	CASSLIGLGANTEAFF
-	TRBJ2-1	TRBV29-1	TRBD2	TGCAGCGTTGAAGAAAGCGGGGAGGATGAGCAGTTCTTC	CSVEESGEDEQFF
many	TRBJ2-5	TRBV7-2	-	TGTGCCAGCAGCTTAGGGGGCGGGGCTCAAGAGACCCAGTACTTC	CASSLGGGAQETQYF
many	TRBJ2-3	TRBV7-2	-	TGTGCCAGCAGCTCCGACAGTGCCGTTAGCACAGATACGCAGTATTTT	CASSSDSAVSTDTQYF
many	TRBJ1-1	TRBV20-1	-	TGCAGCGCACGGGGGTACACTGAAGCTTTCTTT	CSARGYTEAFF
many	TRBJ1-5	TRBV7-2	-	TGTGCCAGCAGCATAGTTCGAGGCAATCAGCCCCAGCATTTT	CASSIVRGNQPQHF
few	TRBJ2-1	TRBV19	-	TGTGCCAGTACCAACCAGGGCAATGAGCAGTTCTTC	CASTNQGNEQFF
many	TRBJ1-2	TRBV5-1	TRBD1	TGCGCCAGCAGCCGACAGGGGGAAGAAGAAGGCTACACCTTC	CASSRQGEEEGYTF
few	TRBJ1-2	TRBV20-1	-	TGCAGTGCTAGTTTCGGGGAACTCTATGGCTACACCTTC	CSASFGELYGYTF
many	TRBJ2-7	TRBV28	-	TGTGCCAGCAGTTCCCCCTGGGGCGGCGTAGAGCAGTACTTC	CASSSPWGGVEQYF
many	TRBJ2-2	TRBV7-2	TRBD2	TGTGCCAGCAGCTCGATTAGCGGGGGCGGTACCGGGGAGCTGTTTTTT	CASSSISGGGTGELFF
many	TRBJ1-2	TRBV7-8	TRBD1	TGTGCCAGCAGCCCTAACCGGGGGGGACAGGGGAATGGCTACACCTTC	CASSPNRGGQGNGYTF
many	TRBJ1-1	TRBV12-3/TRBV12-4	-	TGTGCCAGCGGATATCCCGGGGCTAGAGTAGCTTTCTTT	CASGYPGARVAFF
many	TRBJ2-5	TRBV24-1	-	TGTGCCACCAGTGACCCGACAGGCCAAGAGACCCAGTACTTC	CATSDPTGQETQYF
-	TRBJ1-5	TRBV28	TRBD1	TGTGCCAGCAGCCGTAGACAGGGAGGGAGCGGCAATCAGCCCCAGCATTTT	CASSRRQGGSGNQPQHF
many	TRBJ1-1	TRBV28	TRBD1	TGTGCCAGCAGTGACAGGGTCACTGAAGCTTTCTTT	CASSDRVTEAFF
many	TRBJ2-3	TRBV7-2	-	TGTGCCAGCAGACATAGCACAGATACGCAGTATTTT	CASRHSTDTQYF
many	TRBJ2-2	TRBV12-3/TRBV12-4	TRBD1	TGTGCCAGCGCCGACAGGGTGAACACCGGGGAGCTGTTTTTT	CASADRVNTGELFF
many	TRBJ1-1	TRBV7-2	TRBD1	TGTGCCAGCAGCTTAGGACGTGGACAGGGGGCGCGAAGTGAAGCTTTCTTT	CASSLGRGQGARSEAFF
-	TRBJ2-7	TRBV19	TRBD1	TGTGCCAGTAGCCTAGGAGGGACAGGAGTGTACGAGCAGTACTTC	CASSLGGTGVYEQYF
many	TRBJ2-1	TRBV6-6	-	TGTGCCAGCAGCCTAACAGGGAGAAGGGGCAATGAGCAGTTCTTC	CASSLTGRRGNEQFF
many	TRBJ2-1	TRBV10-3	TRBD2	TGTGCCATCTCAATAACTAGCGGCTATTACAATGAGCAGTTCTTC	CAISITSGYYNEQFF
many	TRBJ2-3	TRBV11-2	TRBD1	TGTGCCAGCAGCTGGACAGGGACTAGCACAGATACGCAGTATTTT	CASSWTGTSTDTQYF
many	TRBJ1-1	TRBV7-2	-	TGTGCCAGCAGCTTCCGCAGGGCCGAGACTGAAGCTTTCTTT	CASSFRRAETEAFF
-	TRBJ2-7	TRBV2	-	TGTGCCAGCAGGACCGGGCCCTACGAGCAGTACTTC	CASRTGPYEQYF
few	TRBJ2-1	TRBV6-8	TRBD1	TGTGCCAGCAGCCCGACCGGGACAGAGGGGAGTGAGCAGTTCTTC	CASSPTGTEGSEQFF
many	TRBJ2-3	TRBV7-9	TRBD2	TGTGCCAGCAGGACTAGCGGGGAGCATACGCAGTATTTT	CASRTSGEHTQYF
many	TRBJ2-3	TRBV7-2	TRBD2	TGTGCCAGCAGCTTAACTAGCGGGGGGGCTGATACGCAGTATTTT	CASSLTSGGADTQYF
-	TRBJ2-5	TRBV28	-	TGTGCCAGCAGGAAAGGGGGGAGAGAGACCCAGTACTTC	CASRKGGRETQYF
-	TRBJ2-1	TRBV5-6	TRBD2	TGTGCCAGCAGCTTGCCAGGCGCCGGGAGGGATGAGCAGTTCTTC	CASSLPGAGRDEQFF
few	TRBJ1-1	TRBV29-1	-	TGCAGCGTTCTGTCGAGGGAGCGGTTGAACACTGAAGCTTTCTTT	CSVLSRERLNTEAFF
many	TRBJ2-1	TRBV12-3/TRBV12-4	-	TGTGCCAGCAGTCCCCCGGGACCCCTTTACAATGAGCAGTTCTTC	CASSPPGPLYNEQFF
-	TRBJ2-1	TRBV7-9	-	TGTGCCAGCAGCTTCCCGACGGGGGGCGGGGGAAGCTCCTACAATGAGCAGTTCTTC	CASSFPTGGGGSSYNEQFF
many	TRBJ1-6	TRBV7-2	TRBD1	TGTGCCAGCAGCGTCCGGACAGGGGCATTTGGATCACCCCTCCACTTT	CASSVRTGAFGSPLHF
few	TRBJ1-6	TRBV7-9	TRBD1	TGTGCCAGCAGCCCCCGGGACAGGGCGCTGTCACCCCTCCACTTT	CASSPRDRALSPLHF
-	TRBJ2-1	TRBV20-1	-	TGCAGTGCTAGAGAGTTGAAAGTCGAGCAGTTCTTC	CSARELKVEQFF
many	TRBJ2-3	TRBV7-2	-	TGTGCCAGCAGCTTAGGACTAGGGGACGCAGATACGCAGTATTTT	CASSLGLGDADTQYF
many	TRBJ2-6	TRBV2	TRBD1	TGTGCCAGCATTGACCGCCGGGACAGGGACACTGGGGCCAACGTCCTGACTTTC	CASIDRRDRDTGANVLTF
many	TRBJ1-4	TRBV12-3/TRBV12-4	TRBD1	TGTGCCAGCAGTCCCACAGGGGAAACTAATGAAAAACTGTTTTTT	CASSPTGETNEKLFF
few	TRBJ1-5	TRBV20-1	TRBD1	TGCAGTGCTACGAACAGGGGAACTCAGCCCCAGCATTTT	CSATNRGTQPQHF
many	TRBJ2-1	TRBV7-9	TRBD2	TGTGCCAGCAGCGCCTTAGCGGGGGGGCACAATGAGCAGTTCTTC	CASSALAGGHNEQFF
medium-sized	TRBJ1-2	TRBV7-6	-	TGTGCCAGCAGCTTGTTCGCAGGGGCCACCTATGGCTACACCTTC	CASSLFAGATYGYTF
many	TRBJ1-2	TRBV6-5	-	TGTGCCAGCAGTTACTCGGGGGGACCCTCCTCTGGCTACACCTTC	CASSYSGGPSSGYTF
many	TRBJ1-1	TRBV15	-	TGTGCCACCAGCAGAGTCGAGAGAAACACTGAAGCTTTCTTT	CATSRVERNTEAFF
many	TRBJ2-7	TRBV6-1	-	TGTGCCAGCAGTACAGGGAGAACCTACGAGCAGTACTTC	CASSTGRTYEQYF
many	TRBJ1-4	TRBV6-2/TRBV6-3	TRBD1	TGTGCCAGCAGTCGTGCCGGGACAGGGGCGGAAAAACTGTTTTTT	CASSRAGTGAEKLFF